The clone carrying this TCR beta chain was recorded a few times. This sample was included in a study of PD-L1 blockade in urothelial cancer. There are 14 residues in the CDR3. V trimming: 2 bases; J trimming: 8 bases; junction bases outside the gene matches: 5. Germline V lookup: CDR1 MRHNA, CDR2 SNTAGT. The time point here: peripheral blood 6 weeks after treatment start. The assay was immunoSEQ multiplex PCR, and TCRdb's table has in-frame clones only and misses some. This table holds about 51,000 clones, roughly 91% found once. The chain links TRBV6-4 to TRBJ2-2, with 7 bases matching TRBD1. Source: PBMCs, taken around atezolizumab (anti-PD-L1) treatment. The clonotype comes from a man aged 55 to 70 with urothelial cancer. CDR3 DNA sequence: TGTGCCAGCAGTGACACAGACAGGGCGGGGGAGCTGTTTTTT. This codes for CASSDTDRAGELFF.